These 3 T cell receptor beta chains were sequenced from one sample in a study of T cells in Graves' hyperthyroidism and ophthalmopathy. Using RNA transcripts as the source, TCR beta CDR3 regions were amplified. During a first-round RT-PCR of the TCR CDR3, the HTBI primer set was used. MiXCR, run by TCRdb on the multiplex PCR reads, gives a single entry per CDR3 protein. The sample carries around 540,000 distinct CDR3 sequences, roughly 46% recorded once. The sequencing input was peripheral blood or thyroid tissue (not recorded which). The receptors originated from a woman between 18 and 29 years old with Graves' hyperthyroidism.

In its sample, this clonotype was seen a few times. This chain joins TRBV29-1 and TRBJ2-7; 9 bases fit TRBD1. Germline V gene lookup returns CDR1 SQVTM and CDR2 ANQGSEA. CDR3 length: 13 amino acids. The J segment lost 9 bases and the V segment lost 7 bases, leaving 13 bases of the junction unmatched. Here the CDR3 reads CSGTGAGEDTQYF. The CDR3 DNA reads TGCAGCGGGACAGGGGCGGGAGAGGATACGCAGTACTTC.

This clonotype was counted many times. This chain joins TRBV29-1 and TRBJ1-2; no firm D call. The CDR3 extends over 12 amino acids. Trimming removed 6 bases at V and 3 bases at J, with 11 bases between. CDR1 is SQVTM and CDR2 is ANQGSEA in the germline V gene. DNA of the CDR3: TGCAGCGTGAGGACTGATTACTATGGCTACACCTTC. Translation: CSVRTDYYGYTF.

In its sample, this clonotype was seen a few times. The chain uses TRBV7-9 and TRBJ2-7; TRBD1 aligns across 8 bases. The CDR3 loop spans 13 amino acids. The V and J ends lost 5 bases and 9 bases, in that order; junction bases with no gene match: 9. Germline lookup yields CDR1 SEHNR and CDR2 FQNEAQ (reference sequence). The CDR3 loop is CASSLNRGSGQYF. CDR3 bases: TGTGCCAGCAGCCTCAACAGGGGGTCAGGGCAGTACTTC.